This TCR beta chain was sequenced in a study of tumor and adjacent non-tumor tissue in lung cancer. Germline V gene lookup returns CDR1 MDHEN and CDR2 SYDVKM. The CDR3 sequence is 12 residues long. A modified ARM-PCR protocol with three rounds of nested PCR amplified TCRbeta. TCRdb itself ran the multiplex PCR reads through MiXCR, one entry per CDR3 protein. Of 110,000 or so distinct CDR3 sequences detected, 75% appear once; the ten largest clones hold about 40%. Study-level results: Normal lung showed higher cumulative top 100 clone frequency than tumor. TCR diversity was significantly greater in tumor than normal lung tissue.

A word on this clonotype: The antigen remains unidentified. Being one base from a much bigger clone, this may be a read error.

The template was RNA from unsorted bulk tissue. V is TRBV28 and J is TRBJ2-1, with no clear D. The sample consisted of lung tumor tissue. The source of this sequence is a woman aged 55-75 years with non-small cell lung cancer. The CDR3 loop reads CASNLSYNEQFF. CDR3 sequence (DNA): TGTGCCAGCAATTTATCTTACAATGAGCAGTTCTTC.